Below, 8 T cell receptor beta chains from the same sample are listed, as sequenced in a study of cytomegalovirus exposure and HLA in healthy donors listed by TCRdb under 2017. The library came from the immunoSEQ multiplex PCR assay. A mixture of 60 forward primers for TCR Vbeta segments and 13 reverse primers for TCR Jbeta segments was used in the multiplex PCR. This immuneACCESS table, as held by TCRdb, lists in-frame sequences with V and J called but not all clones. Of the missing ones, under half trace to an unresolved V gene in checked studies; the others have no known cause. Recorded for this sample are about 140,000 clones; about four fifths of them occurred a single time. 4% to 5% of the sample belongs to the ten largest clones. The sequenced sample was PBMCs. Receptors were obtained from a man aged 40-49 years in good health and CMV-seropositive.

This chain connects TRBV4-1 to TRBJ2-7; 7 positions agree with TRBD2. CDR3 size: 16 residues. With V trimmed by 0 bases and J by 3 bases, 8 bases remained unmatched. Germline CDR1 and CDR2: MGHRA and YSYEKL. This CDR3 reads CASSQDRAGLLYEQYF. The CDR3 DNA reads TGCGCCAGCAGCCAAGATCGAGCGGGATTACTCTACGAGCAGTACTTC.

The chain has TRBV4-1 and TRBJ2-1; 10 bases are shared with TRBD1. V dropped 1 base and J dropped 7; count of bases not matched to a gene: 10. Germline-derived CDR1 and CDR2 are MGHRA and YSYEKL. The CDR3 covers 17 residues. The CDR3 here is CASSQVPGQGMFNEQFF. DNA for the CDR3: TGCGCCAGCAGCCAAGTCCCGGGACAGGGGATGTTTAATGAGCAGTTCTTC.

The chain links TRBV18 to TRBJ2-5; 8 positions match TRBD1. V was pared by 5 bases and J by 3 bases, with 5 bases of the junction left unmatched. Germline V gene sequence: CDR1 KGHSH, CDR2 LQKENI. The CDR3 runs 14 residues. For the CDR3, the DNA is TGTGCCAGCTCATCCGGACAGGGAGAAGAGACCCAGTACTTC. It translates to CASSSGQGEETQYF.

V and J are TRBV19 and TRBJ2-1, with a tentative D call TRBD2 (6 bases). The ends were cut back, 2 bases at V and 10 bases at J, with 15 bases in the middle. CDR1 LNHDA and CDR2 SQIVND come from the germline V gene (reference sequence). This CDR3 is 14 amino acids long. CDR3 protein: CASSIWGLTQEQFF. The CDR3 DNA follows: TGTGCCAGTAGTATATGGGGACTGACACAGGAGCAGTTCTTC.

This rearrangement joins TRBV19 to TRBJ2-7; the match to TRBD2 covers 11 bases. In germline, CDR1 is LNHDA, CDR2 SQIVND (reference sequence). Trimming cost V 6 bases and J 2 bases; bases outside gene matches: 9. The CDR3 extends over 16 amino acids. For the CDR3, the DNA is TGTGCCAGTAGCCGATTCGGGACTAGCGGTACCTACGAGCAGTACTTC. Translated, it gives CASSRFGTSGTYEQYF.

The chain joins TRBV5-1 to TRBJ2-5; D possibly corresponds to TRBD1 (5 bases). Trimming stripped 0 bases from V and 5 bases from J, with 5 bases between. Germline V gene lookup returns CDR1 SGHRS and CDR2 YFSETQ. This CDR3 is 12 amino acids long. DNA for the CDR3: TGCGCCAGCAGCTTGGAGGGGGAGACCCAGTACTTC. Protein sequence: CASSLEGETQYF.

The rearrangement joins TRBV5-4 to TRBJ2-1; 11 bases map to TRBD2. CDR3 length equals 15 residues. V gave up 4 bases and J gave up 8 bases; unmatched junction bases: 8. Germline values: CDR1 SGHNT, CDR2 YYREEE (reference sequence). Here the CDR3 DNA reads TGTGCCAGCAGCGCAACTAGCGGGAGAATCGATGAGCAGTTCTTC. As protein: CASSATSGRIDEQFF.

This clone was detected a few times. The same CDR3 also results from other DNA sequences found in this sample. The genes are TRBV27 and TRBJ1-1, with 7 bases lining up with TRBD1. CDR1 is MNHEY and CDR2 is SMNVEV in the germline V gene (reference sequence). The CDR3 runs to 15 residues. The V segment lost 5 bases and the J segment 0 bases; nucleotides outside the gene matches: 6. In DNA, the CDR3 is TGTGCCAGCAGTCGGGACAGAGTGATGAACACTGAAGCTTTCTTT. As protein: CASSRDRVMNTEAFF.